The 23 T cell receptor beta chains presented below share a single source sample, sequenced in a study of T cell repertoires in cytomegalovirus infection. Via MiXCR, TCRdb re-called the reads, giving one row per CDR3 protein. Of approximately 750,000 distinct CDR3 sequences detected, 35% appear once; the ten largest clones hold 2.8%. Sequencing input: PBMCs. These receptors were obtained from a human donor in good health (CMV status not recorded). Some clones in this sample may be carry-over from other donors' samples.

This clonotype was observed many times. This chain connects TRBV7-8 to TRBJ2-3; no definite D call. The ends were cut back, 0 bases at V and 2 bases at J, with 15 bases in the middle. CDR3 length: 17 residues. Per the germline V gene, CDR1 is SGHVS and CDR2 is FQNEAQ. The CDR3 DNA reads TGTGCCAGCAGCTTAGCTTCTTTGCAGGTCTTCACAGATACGCAGTATTTT. It encodes CASSLASLQVFTDTQYF.

This clonotype has only a few counts. The rearrangement uses TRBV6-1 and TRBJ2-2; no firm D call. The germline CDR1 and CDR2 sequences are MNHNS and SASEGT. V was shortened by 5 bases and J by 1 base, with 8 bases between the two germline ends. CDR3 length equals 14 residues. In nucleotides, the CDR3 is TGTGCCAGCAGTTCCTTGATGAACACCGGGGAGCTGTTTTTT. Encoded protein: CASSSLMNTGELFF.

This clonotype occurred a few times. The chain combines TRBV6-1 with TRBJ2-7; 7 positions match TRBD2. This CDR3 has 15 residues. With 5 bases clipped from V and 5 bases from J, the junction kept 12 bases outside the gene matches. Germline CDR1 is MNHNS and CDR2 is SASEGT. The CDR3 coding sequence is TGTGCCAGCAGTCGACGGGGGGATTCAAACGACGAGCAGTACTTC. As protein: CASSRRGDSNDEQYF.

J is TRBJ2-3 and V is TRBV10-3; 7 bases match TRBD2. Germline V lookup: CDR1 ENHRY, CDR2 SYGVKD. V shed 7 bases and J 0 bases; nucleotides not matched to a gene: 4. The CDR3 sequence is 14 residues long. CDR3 amino acids: CAITASGSTDTQYF. The CDR3 nucleotides are TGTGCCATCACGGCTAGCGGTAGCACAGATACGCAGTATTTT.

This clonotype turned up a few times. The chain joins TRBV28 to TRBJ2-1; 10 nucleotides align to TRBD2. The CDR3 is 17 residues long. Losses at the gene ends were 6 bases for V and 2 bases for J; bases not matched to a gene: 10. Per germline, CDR1 MDHEN and CDR2 SYDVKM. The CDR3 sequence: CASRLGSGRATYNEQFF. The CDR3 DNA is TGTGCCAGCAGATTAGGAAGCGGGAGGGCGACCTACAATGAGCAGTTCTTC. The complete variable domain, with remaining parts taken from reference TRBV28 and TRBJ2-1, reads DVKVTQSSRYLVKRTGEKVFLECVQDMDHENMFWYRQDPGLGLRLIYFSYDVKMKEKGDIPEGYSVSREKKERFSLILESASTNQTSMYLCASRLGSGRATYNEQFFGPGTRLTVL.

This clonotype has just one count. The V and J genes are TRBV27 and TRBJ1-2, with 7 bases that match TRBD1. CDR1 is MNHEY and CDR2 is SMNVEV in the germline V gene (reference sequence). V shed 5 bases, J shed 4 bases, and the junction held 10 bases outside the gene matches. The CDR3 totals 15 residues. The CDR3 here is CASSPELQGFYGYTF. For the CDR3, the DNA is TGTGCCAGCAGTCCCGAACTACAGGGGTTCTATGGCTACACCTTC.

This clonotype was detected once. The chain couples TRBV28 to TRBJ1-2, with 8 nucleotides matching TRBD1. CDR1 is MDHEN, CDR2 SYDVKM, per germline. The ends lost 4 bases at V and 0 bases at J; junction bases unmatched: 13. The CDR3 is 18 residues long. CDR3 in DNA: TGTGCCAGCAGTTCCTATCGTTCAGGGGGCCCCCCTAACTATGGCTACACCTTC. The encoded protein is CASSSYRSGGPPNYGYTF.

V is TRBV12-3 or TRBV12-4 and J is TRBJ2-1, with D possibly matching TRBD1 (6 bases). Trimming stripped 8 bases from V and 5 bases from J, with 19 bases between. The CDR3 runs to 15 residues. The CDR3 region is CASQFRVDSNNEQFF. The CDR3 DNA follows: TGTGCCAGCCAGTTTAGGGTGGACAGCAACAATGAGCAGTTCTTC.

The chain carries TRBV25-1 and TRBJ1-4; the match to TRBD1 covers 9 bases. V dropped 3 bases and J dropped 8; count of bases not matched to a gene: 7. The CDR3 sequence is 15 residues long. Germline V lookup: CDR1 MGHDK, CDR2 SYGVNS. The CDR3 loop reads CASSDRDRVHEKLFF. The CDR3 DNA is TGTGCCAGCAGTGACCGGGACAGGGTTCACGAAAAACTGTTTTTT. Full variable domain (rest looked up from reference TRBV25-1 and TRBJ1-4): EADIYQTPRYLVIGTGKKITLECSQTMGHDKMYWYQQDPGMELHLIHYSYGVNSTEKGDLSSESTVSRIRTEHFPLTLESARPSHTSQYLCASSDRDRVHEKLFFGSGTQLSVL.

Only a few counts were recorded for this clonotype. The gene calls are TRBV6-5 and TRBJ2-7, with a possible D match to TRBD1 (5 bases). CDR1 and CDR2 (germline): MNHEY, SVGAGI. The CDR3 is made up of 16 amino acids. V was cut by 2 bases and J by 2 bases, with 16 bases left in between. The CDR3 DNA is TGTGCCAGCAGTTACATGGCAGGGTCTAATCCCTACGAGCAGTACTTC. Translating gives CASSYMAGSNPYEQYF.

V is TRBV7-8 and J is TRBJ1-4; 9 bases are shared with TRBD1. The length of the CDR3 is 14 residues. The V gene's germline CDR1 is SGHVS and CDR2 FQNEAQ. J gave up 8 bases and V 3 bases, and 4 bases lay outside the gene matches. CDR3 amino acids: CASSFRTGEEKLFF. In nucleotides, the CDR3 is TGTGCCAGCAGCTTCCGGACAGGGGAGGAAAAACTGTTTTTT.

V usage is TRBV28 and J usage is TRBJ1-1; no firm D call. The CDR3 has 14 amino acids. CDR1 is MDHEN, CDR2 SYDVKM, per germline. V was pared by 1 base and J by 3 bases, with 9 bases between. The CDR3 is CASSLSAGHTEAFF. CDR3 DNA: TGTGCCAGCAGTTTATCAGCGGGCCACACTGAAGCTTTCTTT.

The V and J genes are TRBV27 and TRBJ1-1; D might be TRBD1 (5 bases). The CDR3 has 14 amino acids. The V end was cut by 8 bases, the J end by 5 bases, with 18 bases between. The germline V gene encodes CDR1 MNHEY and CDR2 SMNVEV (reference sequence). Written as DNA, the CDR3 is TGTGCCAGCCGCCGTCCCGGGACGTGGACTGAAGCTTTCTTT. It translates to CASRRPGTWTEAFF.

This clonotype was seen a handful of times. V usage is TRBV27 and J usage is TRBJ2-4, with D tentatively TRBD1 or TRBD2 (5 bases each). Germline loops: CDR1 MNHEY, CDR2 SMNVEV (reference sequence). The V gene lost 0 bases and the J gene lost 0 bases, with 12 bases spanning the gap. The CDR3 is made up of 17 amino acids. This chain's CDR3 is CASSLSVVGTAKNIQYF. CDR3 nucleotide sequence: TGTGCCAGCAGTTTATCGGTCGTGGGGACAGCCAAAAACATTCAGTACTTC.

CDR3: CASSFSGSSGNTIYF. Written as DNA, the CDR3 is TGTGCCAGCAGCTTTTCAGGTTCCTCTGGAAACACCATATATTTT. The rearrangement links TRBV7-2 to TRBJ1-3, with D unresolved. The germline CDR1 and CDR2 sequences are SGHTA and FQGNSA. The CDR3 contains 15 residues. Trimming took off 3 bases at V and 0 bases at J, with 9 bases between the two ends.

J is TRBJ1-5 and V is TRBV28; D not certain. V was trimmed by 4 bases and J by 4 bases, leaving 14 bases between them. Germline loops: CDR1 MDHEN, CDR2 SYDVKM. The CDR3 is 15 amino acids. This CDR3 reads CASSYTIGGNQPQHF. CDR3 sequence (DNA): TGTGCCAGCAGTTACACCATCGGTGGAAATCAGCCCCAGCATTTT.

As concerns this clonotype: The junction departs from the called germline gene at one end, perhaps through a read error. The chain joins TRBV7-2 to TRBJ2-3; 8 bases map to TRBD2. Looked up from germline, CDR1 is SGHTA and CDR2 is FQGNSA. This CDR3 contains 15 residues. The CDR3 here is CASSLTRGRIDTKYF. The DNA for the CDR3 is TGTGCCAGCAGCTTAACTCGCGGGAGGATAGATACGAAGTATTTT.

This clonotype was observed a few times. V gene TRBV19 combines with J gene TRBJ1-5; D uncertain. CDR1 is LNHDA, CDR2 SQIVND, per germline (reference sequence). The CDR3 loop spans 15 amino acids. V was clipped by 3 bases and J by 2 bases, with 11 bases between them. The CDR3 protein is CASSIRATRNQPQHF. CDR3 sequence (DNA): TGTGCCAGTAGTATCCGGGCGACACGCAATCAGCCCCAGCATTTT.

This clonotype has only one observation. The chain has TRBV2 and TRBJ1-5; D is ambiguous. This CDR3 contains 17 residues. V gave up 4 bases and J gave up 0 bases, with 16 bases separating them. From germline, CDR1 is SNHLY and CDR2 FYNNEI. The CDR3 protein is CASSVDSPSFSNQPQHF. The CDR3 DNA sequence: TGTGCCAGCAGTGTAGATTCTCCGAGTTTTAGCAATCAGCCCCAGCATTTT.

In its sample, this clonotype was seen a few times. This chain uses TRBV6-5 with TRBJ2-2; D is possibly TRBD1 (5 bases). The CDR3 spans 14 residues. V lost 6 bases and J lost 4, with 12 bases in between. Per the germline V gene, CDR1 is MNHEY and CDR2 is SVGAGI. The CDR3 coding sequence is TGTGCCAGCAGGGGGCCCCTTGGCACCGGGGAGCTGTTTTTT. This translates into CASRGPLGTGELFF.

A remark on this clonotype: An end of the junction differs from the germline gene, which may be a read error. The chain couples TRBV29-1 to TRBJ1-1; D is possibly TRBD1 (6 bases). Germline V gene lookup returns CDR1 SQVTM and CDR2 ANQGSEA. The CDR3 is made up of 15 amino acids. CDR3 amino acids: CSASGGRHTNTESFF. As DNA, the CDR3 is TGCAGCGCCTCGGGGGGGCGCCACACCAACACTGAATCTTTCTTT.

The chain carries TRBV19 and TRBJ2-2; 8 positions agree with TRBD2. CDR1 and CDR2 from the germline V gene are LNHDA and SQIVND (reference sequence). With 5 bases clipped from V and 6 bases from J, the junction kept 8 bases outside the gene matches. The CDR3 consists of 15 residues. CDR3 sequence reads: CASSLSAGGSGELFF. DNA for the CDR3: TGTGCCAGTAGTCTCAGTGCGGGAGGATCCGGGGAGCTGTTTTTT.

This rearrangement joins TRBV28 to TRBJ2-3; perhaps TRBD1 as D (5 bases). Deletions cut 4 bases from V and 10 bases from J, with 21 bases between. The CDR3 consists of 15 residues. From germline, CDR1 is MDHEN and CDR2 SYDVKM. CDR3 loop: CASSSRTQISVAQYF. The CDR3 nucleotides read TGTGCCAGCAGTTCTAGGACACAGATATCAGTGGCGCAGTATTTT.